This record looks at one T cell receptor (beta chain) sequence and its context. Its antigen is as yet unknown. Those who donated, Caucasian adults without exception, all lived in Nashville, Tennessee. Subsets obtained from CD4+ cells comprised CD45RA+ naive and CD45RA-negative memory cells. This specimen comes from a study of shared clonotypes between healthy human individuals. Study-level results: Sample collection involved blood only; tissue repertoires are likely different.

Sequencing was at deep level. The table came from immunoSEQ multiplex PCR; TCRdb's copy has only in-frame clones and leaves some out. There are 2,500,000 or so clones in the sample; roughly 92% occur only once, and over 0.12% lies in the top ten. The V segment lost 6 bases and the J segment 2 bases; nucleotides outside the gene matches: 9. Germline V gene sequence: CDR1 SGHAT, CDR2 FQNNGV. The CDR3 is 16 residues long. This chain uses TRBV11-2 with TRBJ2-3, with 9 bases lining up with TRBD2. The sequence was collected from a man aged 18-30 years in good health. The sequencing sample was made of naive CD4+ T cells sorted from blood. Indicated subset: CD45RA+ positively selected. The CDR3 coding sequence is TGTGCCAGCAGACAAGCCGGGACTAGCCCCACAGATACGCAGTATTTT. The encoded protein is CASRQAGTSPTDTQYF.